The sequence of this TCR beta chain was determined in a study of blood T cell repertoires in COVID-19. Each participant's cohort was designated according to participant-reported clinical history. Before being deemed recovered, Cohort 3 donors had two negative PCRs, clearance, or symptom resolution. V was pared by 5 bases and J by 4 bases, with 23 bases between. Per germline, CDR1 GTSNPN and CDR2 SVGIG (reference sequence). The CDR3 length is 16 residues. Source study methods: Amplification of reference gene primers provided the estimated nucleated cell counts. TCRdb's table, derived via immunoSEQ multiplex PCR, lists solely in-frame clones and lacks some. The DNA was the basis for D and trimming; V, J and clone size are from that table. The table includes more than 350,000 clones, more than 75% detected once. This clone was counted a few times.

The receptor was derived from a woman in her 50s who had recovered from COVID-19. The chain carries TRBV30 and TRBJ1-2; possible D gene TRBD1, 6 bases. The sample taken for sequencing was PBMCs or T cells enriched from blood (not recorded which). The CDR3 sequence is CAWEGVPHGRGYGYTF. In DNA form, the CDR3 reads TGTGCCTGGGAGGGGGTCCCCCACGGCCGGGGCTATGGCTACACCTTC. The whole variable domain, filled in from reference TRBV30 and TRBJ1-2, reads SQTIHQWPATLVQPVGSPLSLECTVEGTSNPNLYWYRQAAGRGLQLLFYSVGIGQISSEVPQNLSASRPQDRQFILSSKKLLLSDSGFYLCAWEGVPHGRGYGYTFGSGTRLTVV.